Sequencing of this TCR beta chain was carried out in a study of regulatory T cells in long-lasting Graves disease. The V gene end was trimmed by 0 bases and the J gene end by 5 bases; junction bases not matched to a gene: 4. This CDR3 has 16 residues. CDR1 LGHDT and CDR2 YNNKEL come from the germline V gene (reference sequence). Stated time point: newly diagnosed GD, antithyroid drugs for less than 3 months. TCR sequences were obtained from RNA taken from PBMCs. Sequencing libraries for TCR beta were prepared with iRepertoire HTBI primers and Arm-PCR of CDR3 regions. Each CDR3 protein is one row after TCRdb ran MiXCR on the multiplex PCR reads. Altogether some 600,000 distinct CDR3 sequences are present, roughly 16% being singletons, with the ten largest covering 12%. The sample was also reused in another study, on T cells in Graves' hyperthyroidism and ophthalmopathy.

The sequenced sample was peripheral blood mononuclear cells (PBMCs), obtained at new diagnosis, from a patient treated with antithyroid drugs. This chain uses TRBV3-1 with TRBJ2-1; 10 nucleotides align to TRBD2. This sequence was found in a man younger than 35 with Graves disease. CDR3 amino acids: CASSQEGLATHNEQFF. The CDR3 DNA sequence: TGTGCCAGCAGCCAAGAGGGACTAGCGACACACAATGAGCAGTTCTTC.